This T cell receptor (beta chain) originates from a study of blood T cells in healthy people across ages. At the level of the study: Template switching recovered approximately one barcoded beta molecule for every two T cells. Study-level points and caveats: No one knew whether donors had CMV, which possibly confounded expanded clonotype changes.

RNA extraction gave at least 5 micrograms of total RNA per sample. The CDR3 is 13 residues long. Germline V gene lookup returns CDR1 DFQATT and CDR2 SNEGSKA (reference sequence). Of note for this clonotype: Its antigen is undetermined. Possible read error: a much larger clone is one base away.

Next came a second PCR, run for about 7 to 12 cycles, which used a sample-barcoded 5' primer along with a J-beta primer mix. Through a template-switch adaptor with 12 random nucleotides, each cDNA molecule received a tag. TCRdb processed the 5' RACE reads anew with MiXCR; each CDR3 protein has one entry. The repertoire includes 850,000 to 1,300,000 distinct CDR3 sequences, more than 35% of them detected once, and 15% to 20% sits in the top ten. The specimen was blood. The chain is built from TRBV20-1 and TRBJ2-3, with no clear D. This receptor was obtained from a woman in her fifties or sixties in good health. The CDR3 sequence is CRARDTQRNTQYF. CDR3 in DNA: TGCAGGGCTAGAGATACACAGCGCAATACGCAGTATTTT.